These 21 T cell receptor beta chains came from one sample sequenced in a study of T cell responses to AZD1222 COVID-19 vaccine. Measured with immunoSEQ multiplex PCR; TCRdb has only the in-frame clones, and not every one. Of some 150,000 clones in the sample, almost 95% were seen once. The input for sequencing was peripheral blood, taken 28 days after the second AZD1222 dose. The receptors shown here come from an adult who received the AZD1222 COVID-19 vaccine.

The chain links TRBV4-1 to TRBJ2-1, with 7 bases lining up with TRBD1. Germline lookup yields CDR1 MGHRA and CDR2 YSYEKL. With 2 bases clipped from V and 0 bases from J, the junction kept 1 base outside the gene matches. The length of the CDR3 is 15 residues. CDR3 residues: CASSQRQGSYNEQFF. CDR3 DNA: TGCGCCAGCAGCCAACGACAGGGCTCCTACAATGAGCAGTTCTTC.

J is TRBJ1-1 and V is TRBV4-3; D ambiguous. Germline values: CDR1 LGHNA, CDR2 YSLEER. V was shortened by 4 bases and J by 1 base, with 16 bases between the two germline ends. The CDR3 loop spans 16 amino acids. CDR3 bases: TGCGCCAGCAGCCCCTACTGGGGTGAACGGAACACTGAAGCTTTCTTT. It translates to CASSPYWGERNTEAFF.

This chain joins TRBV5-1 and TRBJ1-3; D uncertain. The CDR3 contains 15 residues. The germline V gene encodes CDR1 SGHRS and CDR2 YFSETQ. V lost 1 base and J lost 0, with 8 bases in between. The CDR3 is CASSLSRDSGNTIYF. CDR3 in DNA: TGCGCCAGCAGCTTGAGTAGGGACTCTGGAAACACCATATATTTT.

A single count supports this clone. This rearrangement joins TRBV9 to TRBJ2-1; D might be TRBD2 (6 bases). V lost 0 bases and J 3 bases, leaving 10 bases between the germline ends. Looked up from germline, CDR1 is SGDLS and CDR2 is YYNGEE. The CDR3 contains 15 residues. The CDR3 DNA follows: TGTGCCAGCAGCGTAGATGGGCGGGACTACAATGAGCAGTTCTTC. Translating gives CASSVDGRDYNEQFF.

This clone came up once. V gene TRBV19 combines with J gene TRBJ2-5; TRBD1 might be the D (7 bases). The V end was cut by 3 bases, the J end by 1 base, with 12 bases between. CDR1 LNHDA and CDR2 SQIVND come from the germline V gene (reference sequence). The CDR3 has 15 amino acids. The CDR3 region has the DNA TGTGCCAGTAGTATTGGGGGGACAGTCCAAGAGACCCAGTACTTC. It encodes CASSIGGTVQETQYF. The whole variable domain, filled in from reference TRBV19 and TRBJ2-5, reads DGGITQSPKYLFRKEGQNVTLSCEQNLNHDAMYWYRQDPGQGLRLIYYSQIVNDFQKGDIAEGYSVSREKKESFPLTVTSAQKNPTAFYLCASSIGGTVQETQYFGPGTRLLVL.

As DNA, the CDR3 is TGTGCCAGCAGCATGTCAGGGTACGAGCAGTACTTC. It codes for CASSMSGYEQYF. The chain employs TRBV7-9 and TRBJ2-7, with a possible D match to TRBD1 (5 bases). Germline lookup yields CDR1 SEHNR and CDR2 FQNEAQ (reference sequence). The CDR3 loop spans 12 amino acids. The V and J ends lost 5 bases and 4 bases respectively, with 9 bases between them.

The chain has TRBV27 and TRBJ1-3; D not resolved. Between the trimmed V and J ends, which lost 6 bases and 0 bases, there was a span of 12 bases. Germline V gives CDR1 MNHEY, CDR2 SMNVEV (reference sequence). The CDR3 is made up of 15 amino acids. Here the CDR3 DNA reads TGTGCCAGCAGCCGACACCAGCCCTCTGGAAACACCATATATTTT. Its translation is CASSRHQPSGNTIYF.

The chain uses TRBV4-3 and TRBJ2-5; TRBD2 matches at 7 bases. V dropped 0 bases and J dropped 4; count of bases not matched to a gene: 8. This CDR3 spans 16 amino acids. Germline-derived CDR1 and CDR2 are LGHNA and YSLEER. The CDR3 sequence is CASSQDISGGLETQYF. CDR3 in DNA: TGCGCCAGCAGCCAAGACATCTCGGGAGGTTTAGAGACCCAGTACTTC.

This sequence joins TRBV12-5 and TRBJ1-1, with unresolved D. CDR3 length: 15 amino acids. Germline V gene data show CDR1 as LGHNT and CDR2 as FRNRAP. The V end was cut by 2 bases, the J end by 4 bases, with 14 bases between. The CDR3 here is CASGLPETGSTEAFF. The CDR3 DNA reads TGTGCTAGTGGTTTGCCTGAAACCGGCAGCACTGAAGCTTTCTTT.

The V and J genes are TRBV6-5 and TRBJ1-5; D may be TRBD1 (5 bases). The CDR3 contains 16 residues. The germline gives CDR1 MNHEY, CDR2 SVGAGI. The V gene lost 2 bases and the J gene lost 5 bases, with 16 bases spanning the gap. The CDR3 spells CASSYVTSGRDQPQHF. CDR3 coding DNA: TGTGCCAGCAGTTACGTGACGTCAGGGAGGGATCAGCCCCAGCATTTT.

The chain uses TRBV19 and TRBJ1-5; D gene uncertain. CDR1 and CDR2 from the germline V gene are LNHDA and SQIVND (reference sequence). V lost 3 bases, J lost 2 bases, and 11 bases lay in between. This CDR3 has 15 residues. This CDR3 reads CASSIGNRGNQPQHF. The CDR3 nucleotides are TGTGCCAGTAGTATCGGAAATCGGGGCAATCAGCCCCAGCATTTT.

The rearrangement links TRBV2 to TRBJ2-1; TRBD2 agrees at 7 bases. Germline CDR1 reads SNHLY; CDR2 reads FYNNEI. The J segment lost 0 bases and the V segment lost 7 bases, leaving 3 bases of the junction unmatched. The CDR3 has 14 residues. This CDR3 is CASTGGSSYNEQFF. As DNA, the CDR3 is TGTGCCAGCACTGGCGGGAGCTCCTACAATGAGCAGTTCTTC.

This chain joins TRBV24-1 and TRBJ2-7; D tentatively reads TRBD1 or TRBD2 (5 bases each). Trimming cost V 1 base and J 4 bases, with 16 bases left between them. The germline gives CDR1 KGHDR, CDR2 SFDVKD. The CDR3 runs to 16 residues. The CDR3 loop reads CATSDFGSGTGYEQYF. CDR3 in DNA: TGTGCCACCAGTGATTTCGGATCCGGGACCGGATACGAGCAGTACTTC.

The rearrangement links TRBV6-5 to TRBJ1-3, with D possibly matching TRBD1 (6 bases). Germline lookup yields CDR1 MNHEY and CDR2 SVGAGI. CDR3 length: 15 amino acids. The germline V and J ends were trimmed by 6 bases and 2 bases, with 14 bases remaining between them. The CDR3 nucleotides are TGTGCCAGCAGCCATCTAACAGGGACTGGAAACACCATATATTTT. Encoded protein: CASSHLTGTGNTIYF.

In regard to this clone: An end of the junction differs from the germline gene, which may be a read error. This sequence joins TRBV5-6 and TRBJ2-7; D is uncertain. This CDR3 is built from 11 residues. Germline values: CDR1 SGHDT, CDR2 YYEEEE. CDR3 sequence (DNA): TGTGCCAGCAGCTTGTCCTCCGAGCAGTACTTC. Its translation: CASSLSSEQYF.

The rearrangement uses TRBV3-1 (or the pseudogene TRBV3-2) and TRBJ2-7; D is uncertain. Trimming stripped 2 bases from V and 2 bases from J, with 10 bases between. There are 14 residues in the CDR3. Germline CDR1 and CDR2: LGHDT and YNNKEL (reference sequence). CDR3 residues: CASSQSPYTYEQYF. DNA for the CDR3: TGTGCCAGCAGCCAATCCCCGTATACCTACGAGCAGTACTTC.

The V gene is TRBV6-5, the J gene TRBJ1-1; D not certain. V was pared by 7 bases and J by 3 bases, with 9 bases between. The CDR3 consists of 12 residues. Germline V CDR1 and CDR2: MNHEY, SVGAGI. The CDR3 protein is CASMRSYTEAFF. CDR3 DNA: TGTGCCAGCATGCGGTCGTACACTGAAGCTTTCTTT.

The CDR3 sequence is CASSLLAGAATGELFF. In DNA form, the CDR3 reads TGTGCCAGCTCACTACTAGCGGGAGCGGCCACCGGGGAGCTGTTTTTT. This chain connects TRBV18 to TRBJ2-2; 11 bases map to TRBD2. Germline V gene sequence: CDR1 KGHSH, CDR2 LQKENI. The CDR3 consists of 16 residues. V lost 4 bases to trimming and J lost 4 bases; unmatched junction nucleotides: 5.

V is TRBV7-2 and J is TRBJ1-1; D not certain. Trimming shortened V by 0 bases and J by 2 bases, and 4 bases separated the two germline ends. CDR3 length: 13 residues. CDR1 SGHTA and CDR2 FQGNSA come from the germline V gene. DNA of the CDR3: TGTGCCAGCAGCTTAGCAGGAAACACTGAAGCTTTCTTT. Translating gives CASSLAGNTEAFF.

The V gene is TRBV3-1 (or the pseudogene TRBV3-2), the J gene TRBJ1-2; unclear D gene. The CDR3 consists of 14 residues. From germline, CDR1 is LGHDT and CDR2 YNNKEL (reference sequence). Trimming stripped 4 bases from V and 0 bases from J, with 9 bases between. CDR3 in DNA: TGTGCCAGCAGCCTTCAGGCTACTAACTATGGCTACACCTTC. This codes for CASSLQATNYGYTF.

V usage is TRBV5-1 and J usage is TRBJ1-5; D not certain. The CDR3 extends over 15 amino acids. The V gene's germline CDR1 is SGHRS and CDR2 YFSETQ. V was shortened by 0 bases and J by 3 bases, with 10 bases between the two germline ends. The chain's CDR3 is CASSLEGRDNQPQHF. In nucleotides, the CDR3 is TGCGCCAGCAGCTTGGAGGGTAGGGACAATCAGCCCCAGCATTTT.